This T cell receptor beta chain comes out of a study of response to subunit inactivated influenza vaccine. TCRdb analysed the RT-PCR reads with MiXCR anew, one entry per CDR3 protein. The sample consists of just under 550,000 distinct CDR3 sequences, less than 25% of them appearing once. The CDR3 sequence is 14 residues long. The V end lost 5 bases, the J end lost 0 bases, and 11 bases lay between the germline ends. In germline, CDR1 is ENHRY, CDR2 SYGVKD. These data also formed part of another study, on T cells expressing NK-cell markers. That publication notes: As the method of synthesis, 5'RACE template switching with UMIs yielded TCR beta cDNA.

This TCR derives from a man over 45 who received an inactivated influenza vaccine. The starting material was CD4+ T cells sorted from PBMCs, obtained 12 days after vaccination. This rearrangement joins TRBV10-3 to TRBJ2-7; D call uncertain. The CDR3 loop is CAISSTVSSYEQYF. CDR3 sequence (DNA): TGTGCCATCAGTTCTACAGTAAGCTCCTACGAGCAGTACTTC.